Presented here are 21 T cell receptor beta chains from one specimen sequenced in a study of T cells in Graves' hyperthyroidism and ophthalmopathy (dated by TCRdb to about 2019). Library preparation was by multiplex PCR. Sequencing used an Illumina HiSeq 2000. The TCR beta CDR3 regions were amplified from RNA transcripts. The TCR CDR3 was subjected to a first round of RT-PCR using the HTBI primer set and the Qiagen OneStep RT-PCR kit. TCRdb reprocessing: public reads trimmed at Q25 with fastp, clones called with MiXCR, in-frame beta chains kept. When rows share a CDR3 protein, they turn into one entry using the most common DNA and genes. The sample yields approximately 600,000 distinct CDR3 sequences; approximately 15% were counted once. Of the sample, roughly 7.1% falls within the top ten clones. Sequenced sample: blood. The source is a woman between 18 and 29 years old with Graves' ophthalmopathy.

This clonotype was recorded many times. The chain combines TRBV27 with TRBJ2-1; 8 bases map to TRBD2. CDR3 length: 16 amino acids. The junction had 5 bases not matched to a gene; V was cut back by 0 bases and J by 4 bases. Per germline, CDR1 MNHEY and CDR2 SMNVEV (reference sequence). DNA of the CDR3: TGTGCCAGCAGTTTATCGGAAGCTAGCGGGTACAATGAGCAGTTCTTC. This encodes CASSLSEASGYNEQFF.

This chain links TRBV9 with TRBJ1-2, with D possibly matching TRBD1 (6 bases). The CDR3 loop spans 14 amino acids. The ends were cut back, 4 bases at V and 4 bases at J, with 14 bases in the middle. Germline V gives CDR1 SGDLS, CDR2 YYNGEE. The CDR3 loop is CASSPGETSYGYTF. The CDR3 DNA reads as TGTGCCAGCAGCCCAGGGGAGACTAGCTATGGCTACACCTTC.

The V gene is TRBV18, the J gene TRBJ2-7, with TRBD2 identical over 9 bases. CDR1 KGHSH and CDR2 LQKENI come from the germline V gene. The CDR3 has 17 residues. Germline trimming cut 2 bases from V and 0 bases from J; bases unmatched to any gene: 8. CDR3 in DNA: TGTGCCAGCTCACCAGCCGGGGCGGGAGGGAGCTCCTACGAGCAGTACTTC. It codes for CASSPAGAGGSSYEQYF.

This clonotype was counted many times. The chain employs TRBV11-1 and TRBJ2-1; D gene uncertain. The CDR3 is 12 residues long. With 5 bases removed from V and 5 bases from J, the gap between germline ends came to 7 bases. Germline V gene sequence: CDR1 SGHAT, CDR2 FQDESV (reference sequence). The chain's CDR3 is CASSHDDNEQFF. The CDR3 region has the DNA TGTGCCAGCAGCCACGACGACAATGAGCAGTTCTTC.

This clonotype was found a few times. The DNA of the CDR3 is TGCAGCGTTGAGAAGGGAGAGGACTATGGCTACACCTTC. It codes for CSVEKGEDYGYTF. The chain uses TRBV29-1 and TRBJ1-2; D is unresolved. This CDR3 has 13 amino acids. Germline V gene lookup returns CDR1 SQVTM and CDR2 ANQGSEA. V was pared by 3 bases and J by 3 bases, with 11 bases between. Drawing the rest from reference TRBV29-1 and TRBJ1-2, the complete variable domain is SAVISQKPSRDICQRGTSLTIQCQVDSQVTMMFWYRQQPGQSLTLIATANQGSEATYESGFVIDKFPISRPNLTFSTLTVSNMSPEDSSIYLCSVEKGEDYGYTFGSGTRLTVV.

The rearrangement uses TRBV29-1 and TRBJ2-1; D may be TRBD1 (5 bases). Germline V gives CDR1 SQVTM, CDR2 ANQGSEA. Trimming shortened V by 7 bases and J by 6 bases, and 13 bases separated the two germline ends. There are 12 residues in the CDR3. This CDR3 reads CSAPHRSNEQFF. The CDR3 DNA reads as TGCAGCGCCCCGCACAGGAGCAATGAGCAGTTCTTC.

This clonotype was recorded many times. The chain uses TRBV15 and TRBJ2-1; tentatively, D is TRBD2 (6 bases). CDR1 and CDR2 (germline): LNHNV, YYDKDF (reference sequence). Trimming took 0 bases from V and 8 from J, leaving 20 bases between them. The CDR3 contains 17 residues. CDR3 coding DNA: TGTGCCACCAGCAGAGAACTTGTTGGGCTACTAGCCGATGAGCAGTTCTTC. Encoded protein: CATSRELVGLLADEQFF.

The rearrangement links TRBV7-9 to TRBJ1-3; a possible D gene is TRBD1 (5 bases). The length of the CDR3 is 16 residues. Trimming removed 0 bases from V and 0 bases from J, with 9 bases in between. Germline CDR1 SEHNR, CDR2 FQNEAQ (reference sequence). CDR3 protein: CASSLAQGISGNTIYF. The CDR3 DNA reads as TGTGCCAGCAGCTTAGCTCAGGGAATCTCTGGAAACACCATATATTTT.

Ten or more counts support this clonotype. The chain couples TRBV9 to TRBJ2-7, with TRBD1 identical over 10 bases. Germline values: CDR1 SGDLS, CDR2 YYNGEE. The CDR3 covers 16 residues. V lost 2 bases, J lost 3 bases, and 8 bases stayed unmatched. The CDR3 loop is CASSVDDRGLVYEQYF. CDR3 DNA: TGTGCCAGCAGCGTGGATGACAGGGGGCTAGTCTACGAGCAGTACTTC.

This clonotype was detected many times. The J gene is TRBJ1-2, the V gene TRBV7-2; a possible D gene is TRBD1 (6 bases). The CDR3 totals 15 residues. Per germline, CDR1 SGHTA and CDR2 FQGNSA. Trimming took 1 base from V and 4 from J, leaving 13 bases between them. CDR3 sequence (DNA): TGTGCCAGCAGCTTAGTGGTGACAGGAACCTATGGCTACACCTTC. It specifies CASSLVVTGTYGYTF. Based on the CDR3 plus reference TRBV7-2 and TRBJ1-2, the full variable domain is GAGVSQSPSNKVTEKGKDVELRCDPISGHTALYWYRQSLGQGLEFLIYFQGNSAPDKSGLPSDRFSAERTGGSVSTLTIQRTQQEDSAVYLCASSLVVTGTYGYTFGSGTRLTVV.

This chain joins TRBV27 and TRBJ2-7; 9 nucleotides line up with TRBD1. V lost 3 bases, J lost 0 bases, and 3 bases stayed unmatched. CDR1 MNHEY and CDR2 SMNVEV come from the germline V gene (reference sequence). This CDR3 has 15 amino acids. The CDR3 reads CASSFHRGLSYEQYF. The DNA of the CDR3 is TGTGCCAGCAGTTTCCACAGGGGGCTCTCCTACGAGCAGTACTTC.

The rearrangement uses TRBV12-5 and TRBJ2-1; D possibly corresponds to TRBD1 (5 bases). TRBJ2-7 explains the end of the DNA better; the J call may be wrong. This CDR3 has 18 residues. CDR1 and CDR2 (germline): LGHNT, FRNRAP. The CDR3 DNA reads TGTGCTAGTGGTTTTACCGCGACAGAGGAAGGGATCTACAATGAGCAGTACTTC. It encodes CASGFTATEEGIYNEQYF.

There are many counts of this clonotype. The chain combines TRBV12-3 or TRBV12-4 with TRBJ2-7; 10 nucleotides match TRBD1. V dropped 5 bases and J dropped 2; count of bases not matched to a gene: 6. CDR3 length: 15 amino acids. The CDR3 sequence: CASSPAGQGAYEQYF. DNA of the CDR3: TGTGCCAGCAGTCCAGCCGGACAGGGGGCCTACGAGCAGTACTTC.

The table lists this clonotype with a few counts. J is TRBJ1-2 and V is TRBV18; D remains ambiguous. The germline V gene encodes CDR1 KGHSH and CDR2 LQKENI. Trimming removed 3 bases at V and 0 bases at J, with 11 bases between. The CDR3 has 15 residues. The CDR3 DNA reads as TGTGCCAGCTCACCCGCGGTCTCCTCTAACTATGGCTACACCTTC. Translation: CASSPAVSSNYGYTF.

The rearrangement joins TRBV29-1 to TRBJ2-1; TRBD2 aligns across 8 bases. Germline V lookup: CDR1 SQVTM, CDR2 ANQGSEA. This CDR3 is built from 14 residues. The ends lost 2 bases at V and 2 bases at J; junction bases unmatched: 2. CDR3 residues: CSVELAGAYNEQFF. Written as DNA, the CDR3 is TGCAGCGTTGAACTAGCGGGCGCCTACAATGAGCAGTTCTTC.

In this sample, this clonotype turned up many times. J is TRBJ2-5 and V is TRBV28; no clear D. V was pared by 10 bases and J by 3 bases, with 15 bases between. CDR3 length: 13 amino acids. Germline V gives CDR1 MDHEN, CDR2 SYDVKM. Written as DNA, the CDR3 is TGTGCCACCCGGTACAGTAACGAAGAGACCCAGTACTTC. It translates to CATRYSNEETQYF.

This clonotype has ten or more counts. The chain combines TRBV3-1 with TRBJ2-5, with D possibly matching TRBD1 (7 bases). This CDR3 is 14 amino acids long. The V gene's germline CDR1 is LGHDT and CDR2 YNNKEL (reference sequence). V lost 4 bases and J lost 5, with 14 bases in between. The CDR3 loop is CASSPWDSGETQYF. Here the CDR3 DNA reads TGTGCCAGCAGCCCCTGGGACAGCGGGGAGACCCAGTACTTC.

Of note for this clonotype: A much larger clone lies a single base off, so this may be a read error. This chain joins TRBV7-2 and TRBJ2-5; TRBD1 or TRBD2 may be the D gene (5 bases each). The end of the DNA is better explained by TRBJ2-1, so the J call may be wrong. This CDR3 has 14 amino acids. CDR1 is SGHTA and CDR2 is FQGNSA in the germline V gene. The CDR3 sequence: CASSLGVLEGTQFF. CDR3 DNA sequence: TGTGCCAGCAGCTTGGGGGTGCTCGAAGGGACCCAGTTCTTC.

The gene calls are TRBV4-2 and TRBJ1-4; D possibly corresponds to TRBD1 (5 bases). The V gene's germline CDR1 is LGHNA and CDR2 YNFKEQ. The CDR3 spans 15 residues. V was clipped by 1 base and J by 5 bases, with 11 bases between them. The CDR3 is CASSQVEGPNEKLFF. The CDR3 coding sequence is TGTGCCAGCAGCCAAGTCGAGGGGCCGAATGAAAAACTGTTTTTT.

This clonotype was found a few times. CDR3 in DNA: TGTGCCACCAGTGATTTCGGCTACCGCTCGGGTTACAATGAGCAGTTCTTC. Protein sequence: CATSDFGYRSGYNEQFF. The V call is TRBV24-1, the J call TRBJ2-1, with D unresolved. The V end was cut by 1 base, the J end by 4 bases, with 16 bases between. The CDR3 is made up of 17 amino acids. The germline V gene encodes CDR1 KGHDR and CDR2 SFDVKD.

This clonotype was seen more than once but under ten times. The chain has TRBV27 and TRBJ2-1; D not certain. CDR1 and CDR2 from the germline V gene are MNHEY and SMNVEV (reference sequence). This CDR3 region has 14 residues. The V end was cut by 3 bases, the J end by 8 bases, with 14 bases between. CDR3 sequence: CASSFRLFGDEQFF. CDR3 DNA: TGTGCCAGCAGTTTCCGACTCTTTGGGGATGAGCAGTTCTTC.